This entry lists 15 T cell receptor beta chains sequenced from one sample in a study of beta chain features in type 1 diabetes. No antigen has been identified for these receptors. Study-level findings and limits: Among all four CD4+ subsets, Type 1 diabetes patients had TCRB CDR3s that were moderately but significantly shorter.

Expressed TCRB transcripts were sequenced after all isolated RNA was converted to cDNA. Repertoires were generated with immunoSEQ multiplex PCR, while TCRdb's copy carries only in-frame clones and drops some. This sample has about 740,000 clones, with around 15% found just once. What was sequenced was naive CD4+ T cells from blood. All receptors derive from a man aged 18 to 30 with type 1 diabetes.

The chain links TRBV30 to TRBJ2-7; D is perhaps TRBD1 or TRBD2 (5 bases each). This CDR3 spans 15 amino acids. With 4 bases removed from V and 4 bases from J, the gap between germline ends came to 20 bases. Germline CDR1 is GTSNPN and CDR2 is SVGIG (reference sequence). The CDR3 sequence is CAWNIGHGGDYEQYF. The CDR3 DNA sequence: TGTGCCTGGAACATAGGACATGGGGGAGATTACGAGCAGTACTTC.

This clone was recorded a few times. The chain couples TRBV11-1 to TRBJ1-6, with D uncertain. V lost 3 bases to trimming and J lost 9 bases, with 9 bases between them. Germline CDR1 SGHAT, CDR2 FQDESV (reference sequence). CDR3 length: 13 amino acids. In DNA form, the CDR3 reads TGTGCCAGCAGCTTGGGCAGTCCTTCACCCCTCCACTTT. It translates to CASSLGSPSPLHF.

This clone was observed a few times. V and J are TRBV10-3 and TRBJ2-2; D is perhaps TRBD1 or TRBD2 (5 bases each). V shed 3 bases and J shed 6 bases, with 14 bases lying between them. The CDR3 contains 15 residues. CDR1 ENHRY and CDR2 SYGVKD come from the germline V gene. CDR3 in DNA: TGTGCCATCAGTGATCCCGGGGCCCCCTCCGGGGAGCTGTTTTTT. Its protein is CAISDPGAPSGELFF.

This chain joins TRBV7-6 and TRBJ2-2; D is unresolved. Germline CDR1 SGHVS, CDR2 FNYEAQ. This CDR3 comprises 13 residues. Between the trimmed V and J ends, which lost 3 bases and 6 bases, there was a span of 8 bases. The CDR3 bases are TGTGCCAGCAGCTTCGGATCCGCCGGGGAGCTGTTTTTT. Its protein product is CASSFGSAGELFF.

A few counts support this clone. The chain uses TRBV5-1 and TRBJ2-1; possibly TRBD2 for D (6 bases). The CDR3 extends over 15 amino acids. V shed 4 bases and J shed 7 bases, with 18 bases lying between them. Germline values: CDR1 SGHRS, CDR2 YFSETQ. This CDR3 reads CASSPSGGAWNEQFF. The CDR3 DNA reads TGCGCCAGCAGCCCCTCCGGGGGAGCCTGGAATGAGCAGTTCTTC.

There are a few counts of this clone. V and J are TRBV6-5 and TRBJ1-2; D is unclear. The V end was cut by 4 bases, the J end by 3 bases, with 3 bases between. This CDR3 contains 11 residues. Germline CDR1 reads MNHEY; CDR2 reads SVGAGI. The CDR3 DNA follows: TGTGCCAGCAGTTCGCACTATGGCTACACCTTC. Protein: CASSSHYGYTF.

This clone was detected only a few times. The V gene is TRBV5-1, the J gene TRBJ1-1; D may be TRBD1 (5 bases). Trimming left V 0 bases short and J 1 base short, with 10 bases between. The CDR3 is 15 amino acids. The V gene's germline CDR1 is SGHRS and CDR2 YFSETQ. This CDR3 reads CASSLVGAGNTEAFF. The CDR3 DNA follows: TGCGCCAGCAGCTTGGTCGGGGCAGGGAACACTGAAGCTTTCTTT.

The gene calls are TRBV30 and TRBJ1-6; D is possibly TRBD1 (5 bases). In germline, CDR1 is GTSNPN, CDR2 SVGIG (reference sequence). This CDR3 region has 14 residues. The V end was cut by 2 bases, the J end by 8 bases, with 13 bases between. The CDR3 reads CAWSPGVPYSPLHF. Written as DNA, the CDR3 is TGTGCCTGGAGTCCGGGGGTCCCGTATTCACCCCTCCACTTT.

This clone was counted only a few times. The chain recombines TRBV19 with TRBJ2-1; 14 nucleotides match TRBD2. The germline V gene encodes CDR1 LNHDA and CDR2 SQIVND (reference sequence). This CDR3 is 15 amino acids long. After removal of 7 bases from V and 7 bases from J, the junction contained 6 bases not matched to a gene. CDR3 in DNA: TGTGCCAGTACTCCGACTAGCGGGGGGGCGAATGAGCAGTTCTTC. This translates into CASTPTSGGANEQFF.

The CDR3 sequence is CASSDGPTYGYTF. The CDR3 bases are TGCGCCAGCAGCGACGGACCGACCTATGGCTACACCTTC. This chain connects TRBV5-1 to TRBJ1-2; D unresolved. Germline loops: CDR1 SGHRS, CDR2 YFSETQ. The CDR3 totals 13 residues. The V end was cut by 4 bases, the J end by 4 bases, with 11 bases between. Full variable domain (rest looked up from reference TRBV5-1 and TRBJ1-2): KAGVTQTPRYLIKTRGQQVTLSCSPISGHRSVSWYQQTPGQGLQFLFEYFSETQRNKGNFPGRFSGRQFSNSRSEMNVSTLELGDSALYLCASSDGPTYGYTFGSGTRLTVV.

This clone came up a few times. The chain is built from TRBV28 and TRBJ2-7; D is unclear. Germline V lookup: CDR1 MDHEN, CDR2 SYDVKM. The CDR3 is 14 residues long. V lost 6 bases and J 0 bases, leaving 12 bases between the germline ends. The CDR3: CASRSLGSSYEQYF. The CDR3 DNA reads TGTGCCAGCAGGTCTTTGGGAAGCTCCTACGAGCAGTACTTC.

The rearrangement links TRBV2 to TRBJ1-5; 7 nucleotides line up with TRBD1. V shed 1 base, J shed 1 base, and the junction held 1 base outside the gene matches. The germline V gene has CDR1 SNHLY and CDR2 FYNNEI. The length of the CDR3 is 15 residues. The CDR3 spells CASSEETGSNQPQHF. In DNA, the CDR3 is TGTGCCAGCAGTGAAGAGACAGGGAGCAATCAGCCCCAGCATTTT.

This chain uses TRBV6-5 with TRBJ2-7, with TRBD1 as a possible D gene (6 bases). CDR3 length equals 13 residues. The V end lost 5 bases, the J end lost 3 bases, and 11 bases lay between the germline ends. Germline lookup yields CDR1 MNHEY and CDR2 SVGAGI. The CDR3 reads CASSKGVSYEQYF. CDR3 nucleotides: TGTGCCAGCAGTAAGGGGGTCAGCTACGAGCAGTACTTC.

V usage is TRBV29-1 and J usage is TRBJ2-5; TRBD2 matches 9 bases. The CDR3 contains 14 residues. The V and J ends lost 7 bases and 5 bases, in that order; junction bases with no gene match: 11. The germline V gene encodes CDR1 SQVTM and CDR2 ANQGSEA. The CDR3 coding sequence is TGCAGCGCCTCCCCGGGACTAGCAGGGGAGACCCAGTACTTC. It codes for CSASPGLAGETQYF.

This clone was seen only a few times. V usage is TRBV5-1 and J usage is TRBJ1-2; 9 nucleotides line up with TRBD1. V was pared by 3 bases and J by 7 bases, with 13 bases of the junction left unmatched. Germline V gives CDR1 SGHRS, CDR2 YFSETQ. The CDR3 loop spans 16 amino acids. The CDR3 region has the DNA TGCGCCAGCAGCTATAATCCCGGGACAGGGTCATTTGGCTACACCTTC. Its protein product is CASSYNPGTGSFGYTF.